This T cell receptor (beta chain) was profiled in a study of cytomegalovirus exposure and HLA in healthy donors. Study details: A data release that came early held 80 million or so unique TCRs from HLA-typed donors. Among the 350 to 400 donors who were genotyped, approximately 84% fell in the genetic ancestry cluster that is associated with self-reported Caucasian donors.

Points from the study as a whole: Sequencing likely generated an artifact that appeared as a cluster of highly shared sequence variants. Within an earlier analysis, most TCR beta V segments proved productive either about 87% or about 30% of the time.

As to this clone: No antigen is known for it.

The PCR was carried out with 60 Vbeta primers and 13 Jbeta primers. Produced via immunoSEQ multiplex PCR; TCRdb's table is partial and in-frame only. Among tens of thousands of clones listed, 75% to 85% were seen once. Germline V gene data show CDR1 as SGHNT and CDR2 as YYREEE (reference sequence). This CDR3 is built from 16 residues. V was shortened by 2 bases and J by 0 bases, with 12 bases between the two germline ends. This TCR came from a man aged 30 to 45 in good health and CMV-seropositive. The sequenced material came from PBMCs. The chain couples TRBV5-4 to TRBJ2-1, with a possible D match to TRBD2 (6 bases). DNA for the CDR3: TGTGCCAGCAGCTTTCGTAGCGGTGGCTCCTACAATGAGCAGTTCTTC. Its protein is CASSFRSGGSYNEQFF.